The clone carrying this T cell receptor (beta chain) was seen only once. The data belong to a study of blood T cell repertoires in COVID-19. Across the study: T cells, B-cell-depleted T cells, or PBMCs supplied cDNA or gDNA.

Libraries were prepared by immunoSEQ multiplex PCR; TCRdb keeps only in-frame clonotypes and omits some of them. This sample carries 300,000 to 350,000 clones, 90% of them seen once, and the ten largest clones take 3.9%. Recruits, aged roughly 18 to 100 years, lived in around 24 US areas. Categorization into cohorts depended on clinical history that participants reported. Sequencing was done on a sample of PBMCs or T cells enriched from blood (not recorded which). The clonotype comes from a woman aged 25 to 39 who had been exposed to COVID-19.

The CDR3 DNA reads TGTGCCAGCAGCGTCATAGCGGGGGGGCAACCCGGGGAGCTGTTTTTT. Residues: CASSVIAGGQPGELFF. V is TRBV9 and J is TRBJ2-2; 11 bases align to TRBD2. Trimming cost V 2 bases and J 6 bases; bases outside gene matches: 6. Germline V gene sequence: CDR1 SGDLS, CDR2 YYNGEE. The CDR3 covers 16 residues.